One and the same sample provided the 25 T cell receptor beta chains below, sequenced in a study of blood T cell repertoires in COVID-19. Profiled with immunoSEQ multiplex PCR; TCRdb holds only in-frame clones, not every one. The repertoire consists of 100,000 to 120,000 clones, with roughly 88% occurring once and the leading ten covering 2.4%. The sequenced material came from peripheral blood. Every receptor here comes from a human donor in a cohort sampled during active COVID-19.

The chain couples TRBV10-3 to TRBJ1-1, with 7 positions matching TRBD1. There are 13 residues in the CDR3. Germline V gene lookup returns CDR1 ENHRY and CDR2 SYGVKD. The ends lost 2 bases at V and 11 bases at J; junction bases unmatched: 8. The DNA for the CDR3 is TGTGCCATCAGTGAGCGGGACAGTCTGGCGGCTTTCTTT. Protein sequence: CAISERDSLAAFF.

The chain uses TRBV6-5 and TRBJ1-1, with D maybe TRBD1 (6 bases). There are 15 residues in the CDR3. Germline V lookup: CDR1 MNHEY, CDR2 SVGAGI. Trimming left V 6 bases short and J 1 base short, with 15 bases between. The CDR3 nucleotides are TGTGCCAGCAGCCCACCGTGGGGGCCGAACACTGAAGCTTTCTTT. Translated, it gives CASSPPWGPNTEAFF.

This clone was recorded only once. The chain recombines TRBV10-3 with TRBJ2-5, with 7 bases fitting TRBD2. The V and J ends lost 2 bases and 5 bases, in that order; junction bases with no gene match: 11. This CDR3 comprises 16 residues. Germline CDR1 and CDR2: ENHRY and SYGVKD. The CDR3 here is CAISEGNRGVGETQYF. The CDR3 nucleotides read TGTGCCATCAGTGAGGGGAATCGGGGGGTAGGGGAGACCCAGTACTTC.

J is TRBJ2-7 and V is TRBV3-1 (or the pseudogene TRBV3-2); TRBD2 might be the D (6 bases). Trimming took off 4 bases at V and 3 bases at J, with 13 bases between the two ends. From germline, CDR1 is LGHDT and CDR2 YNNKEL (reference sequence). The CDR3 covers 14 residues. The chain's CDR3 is CASSLGRGFYEQYF. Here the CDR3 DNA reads TGTGCCAGCAGCCTAGGGCGGGGATTCTACGAGCAGTACTTC.

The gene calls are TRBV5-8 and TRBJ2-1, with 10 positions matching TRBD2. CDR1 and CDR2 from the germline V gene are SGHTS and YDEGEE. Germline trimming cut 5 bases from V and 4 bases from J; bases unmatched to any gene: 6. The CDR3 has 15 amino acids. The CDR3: CASSFGTSDYNEQFF. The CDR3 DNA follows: TGTGCCAGCAGTTTCGGGACTAGCGATTACAATGAGCAGTTCTTC.

Here the CDR3 reads CASSQPLIAGETGELFF. The CDR3 bases are TGTGCCAGCAGCCAACCCCTGATCGCGGGAGAAACCGGGGAGCTGTTTTTT. The J gene is TRBJ2-2, the V gene TRBV3-1 (or the pseudogene TRBV3-2); 7 bases align to TRBD2. Trimming cost V 2 bases and J 5 bases; bases outside gene matches: 11. This CDR3 comprises 17 residues. Germline CDR1 LGHDT, CDR2 YNNKEL (reference sequence).

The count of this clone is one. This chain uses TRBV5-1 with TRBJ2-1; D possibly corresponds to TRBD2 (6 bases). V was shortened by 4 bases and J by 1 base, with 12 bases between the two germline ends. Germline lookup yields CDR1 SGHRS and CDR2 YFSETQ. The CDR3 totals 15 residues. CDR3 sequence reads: CASSPKAGSYNEQFF. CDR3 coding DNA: TGCGCCAGCAGCCCCAAGGCGGGGTCCTACAATGAGCAGTTCTTC.

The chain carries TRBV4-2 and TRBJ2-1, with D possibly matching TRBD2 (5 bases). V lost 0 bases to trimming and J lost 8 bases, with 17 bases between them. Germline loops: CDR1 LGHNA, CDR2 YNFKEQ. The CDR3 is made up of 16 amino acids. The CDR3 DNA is TGTGCCAGCAGCCAAGAATATTCAGGACTTATACATGAGCAGTTCTTC. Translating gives CASSQEYSGLIHEQFF.

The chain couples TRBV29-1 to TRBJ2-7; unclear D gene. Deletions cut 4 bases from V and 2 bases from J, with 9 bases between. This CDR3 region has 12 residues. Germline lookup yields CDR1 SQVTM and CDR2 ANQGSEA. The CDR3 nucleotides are TGCAGCGTTGGTCCCGCGGCCTACGAGCAGTACTTC. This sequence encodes CSVGPAAYEQYF.

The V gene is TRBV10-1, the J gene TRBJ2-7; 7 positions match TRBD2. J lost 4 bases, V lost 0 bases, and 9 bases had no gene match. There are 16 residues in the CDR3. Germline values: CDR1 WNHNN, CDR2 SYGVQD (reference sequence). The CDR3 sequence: CASSESGAGPGYEQYF. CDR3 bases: TGCGCCAGCAGTGAGTCGGGAGCGGGACCCGGTTACGAGCAGTACTTC.

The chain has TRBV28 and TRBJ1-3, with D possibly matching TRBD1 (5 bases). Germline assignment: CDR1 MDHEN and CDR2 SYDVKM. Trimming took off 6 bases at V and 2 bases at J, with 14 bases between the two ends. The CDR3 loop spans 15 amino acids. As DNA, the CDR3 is TGTGCCAGCAGGAGGGGAGGGGTTGCTGGAAACACCATATATTTT. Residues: CASRRGGVAGNTIYF.

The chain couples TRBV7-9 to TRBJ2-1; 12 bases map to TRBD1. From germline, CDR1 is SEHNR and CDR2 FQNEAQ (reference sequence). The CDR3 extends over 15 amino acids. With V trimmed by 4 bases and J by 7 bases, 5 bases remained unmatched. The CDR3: CASSSPGQGANEQFF. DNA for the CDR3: TGTGCCAGCAGCTCACCGGGACAGGGGGCGAATGAGCAGTTCTTC.

In DNA form, the CDR3 reads TGTGCCAGCAGCGCCGGGACAGGGGGTTTAAGGCAGTTCTTC. Protein product: CASSAGTGGLRQFF. The chain links TRBV11-3 to TRBJ2-1, with 11 bases identical to TRBD1. Germline CDR1 reads SGHNT; CDR2 reads YENEEA. Germline trimming cut 5 bases from V and 12 bases from J; bases unmatched to any gene: 9. CDR3 length: 14 residues.

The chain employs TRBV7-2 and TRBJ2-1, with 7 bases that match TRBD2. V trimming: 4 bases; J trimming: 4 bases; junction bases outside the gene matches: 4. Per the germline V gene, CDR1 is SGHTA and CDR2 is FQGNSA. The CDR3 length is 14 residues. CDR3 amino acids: CASSSQRGYNEQFF. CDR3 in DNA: TGTGCCAGCAGCTCTCAGCGGGGTTACAATGAGCAGTTCTTC.

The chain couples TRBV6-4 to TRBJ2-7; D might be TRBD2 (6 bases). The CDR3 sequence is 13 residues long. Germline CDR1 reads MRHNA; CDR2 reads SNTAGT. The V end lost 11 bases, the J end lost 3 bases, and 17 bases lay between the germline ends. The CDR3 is CARTGDFDYEQYF. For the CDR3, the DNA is TGTGCCCGTACGGGGGACTTCGACTACGAGCAGTACTTC.

CDR3 sequence reads: CASTRTGSTEQFF. CDR3 nucleotide sequence: TGTGCCAGCACCCGGACAGGATCCACTGAGCAGTTCTTC. V gene TRBV6-5 combines with J gene TRBJ2-1, with TRBD1 identical over 7 bases. The V segment lost 7 bases and the J segment 9 bases; nucleotides outside the gene matches: 9. The CDR3 is 13 amino acids. From germline, CDR1 is MNHEY and CDR2 SVGAGI.

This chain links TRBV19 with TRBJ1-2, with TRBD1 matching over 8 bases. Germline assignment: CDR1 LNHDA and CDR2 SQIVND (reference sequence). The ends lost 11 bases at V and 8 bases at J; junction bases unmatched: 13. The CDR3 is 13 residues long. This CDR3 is CAVGAGGSRGYTF. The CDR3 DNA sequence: TGTGCCGTGGGGGCAGGGGGCTCGCGGGGCTACACCTTC.

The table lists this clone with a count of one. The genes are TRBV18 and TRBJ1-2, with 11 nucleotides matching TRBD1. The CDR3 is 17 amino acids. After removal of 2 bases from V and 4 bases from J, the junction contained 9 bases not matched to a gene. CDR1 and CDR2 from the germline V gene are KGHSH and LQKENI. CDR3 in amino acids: CASSPMPGTGGTYGYTF. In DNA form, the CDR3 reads TGTGCCAGCTCACCAATGCCGGGGACAGGGGGAACCTATGGCTACACCTTC.

In nucleotides, the CDR3 is TGTGCCAGCAGTCCCCAGGGGGCCCAAGAGACCCAGTACTTC. Its protein is CASSPQGAQETQYF. This chain connects TRBV6-5 to TRBJ2-5, with TRBD1 identical over 8 bases. The V and J ends lost 5 bases and 1 base, in that order; junction bases with no gene match: 3. Germline-derived CDR1 and CDR2 are MNHEY and SVGAGI. This CDR3 spans 14 amino acids.

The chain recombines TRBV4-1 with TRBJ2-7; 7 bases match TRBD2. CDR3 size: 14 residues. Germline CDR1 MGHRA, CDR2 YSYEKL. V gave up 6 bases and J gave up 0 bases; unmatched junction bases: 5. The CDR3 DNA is TGCGCCAGCAGTAACCGGGACTACTCCTACGAGCAGTACTTC. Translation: CASSNRDYSYEQYF.

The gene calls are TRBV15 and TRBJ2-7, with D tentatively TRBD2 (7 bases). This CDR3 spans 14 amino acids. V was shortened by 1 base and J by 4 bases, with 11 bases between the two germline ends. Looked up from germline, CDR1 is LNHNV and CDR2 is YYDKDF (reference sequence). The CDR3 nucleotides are TGTGCCACCAGCAGAGCCGGGGGGCTGTACGAGCAGTACTTC. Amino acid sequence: CATSRAGGLYEQYF. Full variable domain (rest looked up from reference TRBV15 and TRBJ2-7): DAMVIQNPRYQVTQFGKPVTLSCSQTLNHNVMYWYQQKSSQAPKLLFHYYDKDFNNEADTPDNFQSRRPNTSFCFLDIRSPGLGDTAMYLCATSRAGGLYEQYFGPGTRLTVT.

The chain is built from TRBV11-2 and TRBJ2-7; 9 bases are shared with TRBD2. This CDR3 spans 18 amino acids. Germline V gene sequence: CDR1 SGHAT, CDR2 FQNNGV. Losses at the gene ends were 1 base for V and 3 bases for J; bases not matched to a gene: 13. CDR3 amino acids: CASSLARGGGRGYYEQYF. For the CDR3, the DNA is TGTGCCAGCAGCTTAGCCCGGGGCGGCGGGAGGGGTTACTACGAGCAGTACTTC. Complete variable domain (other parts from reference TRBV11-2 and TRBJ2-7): EAGVAQSPRYKIIEKRQSVAFWCNPISGHATLYWYQQILGQGPKLLIQFQNNGVVDDSQLPKDRFSAERLKGVDSTLKIQPAKLEDSAVYLCASSLARGGGRGYYEQYFGPGTRLTVT.

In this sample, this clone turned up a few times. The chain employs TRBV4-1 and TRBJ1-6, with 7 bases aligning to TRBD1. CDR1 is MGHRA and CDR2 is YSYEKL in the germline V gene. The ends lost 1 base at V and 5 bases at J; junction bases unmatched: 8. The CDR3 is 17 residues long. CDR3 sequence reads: CASSQVAMGQNNSPLHF. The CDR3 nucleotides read TGCGCCAGCAGCCAAGTCGCCATGGGACAGAATAATTCACCCCTCCACTTT.

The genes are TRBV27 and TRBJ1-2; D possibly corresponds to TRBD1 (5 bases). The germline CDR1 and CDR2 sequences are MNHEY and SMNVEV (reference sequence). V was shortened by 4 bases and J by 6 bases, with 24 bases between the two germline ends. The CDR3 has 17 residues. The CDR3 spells CASSSSGFAEGRDGYTF. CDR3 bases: TGTGCCAGCAGTTCCAGTGGGTTCGCGGAGGGGAGGGATGGCTACACCTTC.

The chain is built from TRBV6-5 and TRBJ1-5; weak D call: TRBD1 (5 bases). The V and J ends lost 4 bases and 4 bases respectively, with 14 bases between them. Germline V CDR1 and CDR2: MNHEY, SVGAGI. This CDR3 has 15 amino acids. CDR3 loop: CASSLDTGPNQPQHF. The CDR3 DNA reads TGTGCCAGCAGTTTGGACACAGGTCCTAATCAGCCCCAGCATTTT.